The 18 T cell receptor beta chains in this list originate from one sample, sequenced in a study of neurological immune-mediated disorders. Time point here: longitudinal time-point 2. TCRdb passed the 5' RACE reads through MiXCR, listing each CDR3 protein once. The sample gives about 49,000 distinct CDR3 sequences, around 13% of which show up once; less than 5.5% is in the top ten. The sequencing sample was made of PBMCs. The receptors here all came from a male donor with HTLV-1-associated myelopathy (HAM/TSP).

This clonotype was observed many times. In DNA, the CDR3 is TGTGCCAGCAGCAACCCGACTAGCGGGTGGAACGCAGATACGCAGTATTTT. Amino acids: CASSNPTSGWNADTQYF. The J gene is TRBJ2-3, the V gene TRBV7-9; TRBD2 aligns across 10 bases. V was clipped by 5 bases and J by 4 bases; unmatched bases: 12. Per the germline V gene, CDR1 is SEHNR and CDR2 is FQNEAQ (reference sequence). CDR3 size: 17 residues.

The genes are TRBV7-8 and TRBJ2-5, with D perhaps TRBD1 or TRBD2 (5 bases each). V gave up 7 bases and J gave up 4 bases, with 16 bases separating them. Germline V lookup: CDR1 SGHVS, CDR2 FQNEAQ. The CDR3 covers 14 residues. CDR3 region: CASILDKGRETQYF. CDR3 bases: TGTGCCAGCATCCTGGACAAGGGACGAGAGACCCAGTACTTC.

The table lists this clonotype with many counts. This chain links TRBV7-8 with TRBJ1-4, with TRBD1 matching 8 bases. The CDR3 spans 17 residues. Trimming took 1 base from V and 8 from J; bases not matched to a gene: 12. Germline values: CDR1 SGHVS, CDR2 FQNEAQ. The CDR3 DNA reads as TGTGCCAGCAGCTTAGGTGGCAGGGGGCAGGTCCGGGAAAAACTGTTTTTT. Protein product: CASSLGGRGQVREKLFF.

This clonotype was seen many times. V gene TRBV5-1 combines with J gene TRBJ1-2; the D is unclear. V was shortened by 0 bases and J by 6 bases, with 9 bases between the two germline ends. Germline V CDR1 and CDR2: SGHRS, YFSETQ. The CDR3 runs to 13 residues. CDR3 DNA sequence: TGCGCCAGCAGCTTGGAGCAGTTAGATGGCTACACCTTC. Translated, it gives CASSLEQLDGYTF.

This clonotype has a count of ten or more. This chain links TRBV7-3 with TRBJ1-3; D gene uncertain. The germline V gene encodes CDR1 SGHTA and CDR2 FQGTGA. V lost 2 bases to trimming and J lost 1 base, with 12 bases between them. The CDR3 is 16 amino acids. CDR3 protein: CASSLDSRDSGNTIYF. In nucleotides, the CDR3 is TGTGCCAGCAGCTTAGACTCGAGGGATTCTGGAAACACCATATATTTT.

This sequence joins TRBV7-3 and TRBJ1-1; D gene unclear. Trimming took off 6 bases at V and 3 bases at J, with 11 bases between the two ends. The CDR3 sequence is 13 residues long. The V gene's germline CDR1 is SGHTA and CDR2 FQGTGA. The CDR3 nucleotides are TGTGCCAGCAGGTCGGGCGGTCACACTGAAGCTTTCTTT. Residues: CASRSGGHTEAFF.

This clonotype was observed at least ten times. V and J are TRBV3-1 and TRBJ1-5, with a weak D call TRBD1 (6 bases). The ends were cut back, 0 bases at V and 6 bases at J, with 9 bases in the middle. There are 14 residues in the CDR3. Germline values: CDR1 LGHDT, CDR2 YNNKEL (reference sequence). The CDR3 DNA sequence: TGTGCCAGCAGCCAAGAAGGGGGGGGTCAGCCCCAGCATTTT. This translates into CASSQEGGGQPQHF.

There are many counts of this clonotype. The V call is TRBV6-1, the J call TRBJ2-5, with D maybe TRBD1 (6 bases). V lost 2 bases to trimming and J lost 2 bases, with 12 bases between them. The CDR3 length is 15 residues. Germline V gives CDR1 MNHNS, CDR2 SASEGT. CDR3 region: CASSEMPGVQETQYF. The CDR3 DNA reads as TGTGCCAGCAGTGAAATGCCAGGGGTGCAAGAGACCCAGTACTTC.

This clonotype was detected ten times or more. The chain joins TRBV5-6 to TRBJ2-1; D unclear. CDR3 length equals 15 residues. V was pared by 0 bases and J by 0 bases, with 7 bases between. Per germline, CDR1 SGHDT and CDR2 YYEEEE. CDR3 sequence (DNA): TGTGCCAGCAGCTTGGAGGCCAGCTCCTACAATGAGCAGTTCTTC. This encodes CASSLEASSYNEQFF.

With respect to this clonotype: No DNA is shown, since the ends of the CDR3 on it are uncertain; the CDR3 is the one TCRdb lists. J is TRBJ1-4 and V is TRBV20-1; TRBD1, the table's D call, lacks a check against the DNA. The CDR3 extends over 13 residues, inclusive of both ends. Germline CDR1 is DFQATT and CDR2 is SNEGSKA (reference sequence). The CDR3: CSASSGQGEKLFF.

The sample holds many counts of this clonotype. The chain carries TRBV27 and TRBJ1-4; D may be TRBD1 (6 bases). From germline, CDR1 is MNHEY and CDR2 SMNVEV (reference sequence). The germline V and J ends were trimmed by 5 bases and 7 bases, with 17 bases remaining between them. The CDR3 has 15 residues. In nucleotides, the CDR3 is TGTGCCAGCAGTCTCCAGGGGATTGTACGTGAAAAACTGTTTTTT. It codes for CASSLQGIVREKLFF.

This clonotype was observed once. The chain uses TRBV7-2 and TRBJ1-6; weak D call: TRBD1 (6 bases). Deletions cut 4 bases from V and 7 bases from J, with 17 bases between. CDR1 is SGHTA, CDR2 FQGNSA, per germline. The CDR3 spans 16 residues. This CDR3 is CASSSQGILVNSPLHF. CDR3 in DNA: TGTGCCAGCAGCTCACAGGGTATACTAGTAAATTCACCCCTCCACTTT.

This clonotype came up many times. The chain links TRBV6-2 or TRBV6-3 to TRBJ2-1, with D uncertain. Looked up from germline, CDR1 is MNHEY and CDR2 is SVGEGT. The germline V and J ends were trimmed by 5 bases and 3 bases, with 14 bases remaining between them. The CDR3 sequence is 15 residues long. For the CDR3, the DNA is TGTGCCAGCAGTACTACAAGAGGCCGCTACAATGAGCAGTTCTTC. As protein: CASSTTRGRYNEQFF.

This clonotype was counted many times. This chain joins TRBV5-1 and TRBJ2-7, with D unclear. The V end lost 1 base, the J end lost 2 bases, and 10 bases lay between the germline ends. The germline gives CDR1 SGHRS, CDR2 YFSETQ. The CDR3 is 14 residues long. The CDR3 DNA follows: TGCGCCAGCAGCTTGAATAGGTTCGCCTACGAGCAGTACTTC. It yields the protein CASSLNRFAYEQYF.

This clonotype was observed many times. V gene TRBV6-5 combines with J gene TRBJ1-2; TRBD1 is a possible D gene (5 bases). Germline CDR1 MNHEY, CDR2 SVGAGI. With 6 bases removed from V and 1 base from J, the gap between germline ends came to 12 bases. The CDR3 has 14 residues. CDR3 in DNA: TGTGCCAGCAGGGGGGGGACGGTTAACTATGGCTACACCTTC. This codes for CASRGGTVNYGYTF.

To note about this clonotype: A read error may produce the germline difference seen at one junction end. The rearrangement links TRBV27 to TRBJ2-5; 9 bases fit TRBD1. The CDR3 consists of 15 residues. Per germline, CDR1 MNHEY and CDR2 SMNVEV (reference sequence). CDR3 sequence reads: CANSPQGQGFGTQYF. The CDR3 DNA is TGTGCCAACAGTCCCCAAGGACAGGGGTTCGGGACCCAGTACTTC.

This clonotype occurred many times. The V gene is TRBV9, the J gene TRBJ2-7, with D perhaps TRBD1 (5 bases). The CDR3 spans 15 residues. Germline CDR1 is SGDLS and CDR2 is YYNGEE. Trimming left V 0 bases short and J 3 bases short, with 13 bases between. The DNA of the CDR3 is TGTGCCAGCAGCGTAGGCCCAGGGAATCTCTACGAGCAGTACTTC. As protein: CASSVGPGNLYEQYF.

This clonotype was recorded many times. V usage is TRBV12-3 or TRBV12-4 and J usage is TRBJ1-2; D is uncertain. The CDR3 runs to 12 residues. V was cut by 3 bases and J by 4 bases, with 6 bases left in between. CDR3 DNA: TGTGCCAGCAGTTTTGAGGGCTATGGCTACACCTTC. This sequence encodes CASSFEGYGYTF.